The present T cell receptor (beta chain) was sequenced within a study of blood T cell repertoires in COVID-19. On the study more broadly: The samples span acute and convalescent COVID-19 from the United States, Italy and Spain. In each case, the material was cDNA or gDNA derived from T cells, B-cell-depleted T cells, or PBMCs.

Followed longitudinally, the Seattle patients had been enrolled during active infection. Trimming shortened V by 5 bases and J by 3 bases, and 13 bases separated the two germline ends. The CDR3 length is 14 residues. Germline assignment: CDR1 SGHDN and CDR2 FVKESK. Per the study methods: Amplified reference gene primers provided the basis for estimating nucleated cell counts. Profiling relied on immunoSEQ multiplex PCR, and the TCRdb table lists in-frame clones only, not all of them. V and J calls and clone size are copied from that table; D and trimming were computed from the DNA. The sample consists of 350,000 or so clones, about 92% of them appearing once.

The source material was peripheral blood. The source is a woman aged 55-70 years with COVID-19, enrolled during active disease. The chain couples TRBV14 to TRBJ1-1; D not certain. CDR3 sequence: CASSALWGDTEAFF. CDR3 in DNA: TGTGCCAGCAGCGCCCTTTGGGGAGACACTGAAGCTTTCTTT.